Detailed here is one T cell receptor beta chain. This entry is derived from a study of blood T cell repertoires in COVID-19. Original handling: For nucleated cells, counts were estimated from reference gene primer amplification. Generated by immunoSEQ multiplex PCR, the TCRdb table keeps only in-frame clones and is missing some. V and J calls and clone size are given by that table; D and trimming were obtained from the DNA. The sample records roughly 190,000 clones, roughly 80% being singletons. Sequencing was performed on peripheral blood. This sequence originates from a human donor in a cohort sampled during active COVID-19.

Here the CDR3 reads CASSQDRPWGPTGELFF. The CDR3 nucleotides read TGTGCCAGCAGCCAAGATCGCCCTTGGGGGCCCACCGGGGAGCTGTTTTTT. This chain links TRBV3-1 (or the pseudogene TRBV3-2) with TRBJ2-2; D might be TRBD1 (6 bases). V was trimmed by 0 bases and J by 4 bases, leaving 15 bases between them. This CDR3 comprises 17 residues. Germline values: CDR1 LGHDT, CDR2 YNNKEL (reference sequence).